The 26 T cell receptor beta chains below were found in one sample sequenced in a study of blood T cell repertoires in COVID-19. TCRdb's table, derived via immunoSEQ multiplex PCR, lists solely in-frame clones and lacks some. The table shows over 40,000 clones, with 70% to 85% occurring only once. The sample comprised peripheral blood. These receptors originate from a human donor in a cohort sampled during active COVID-19.

This clone was detected once. CDR3 in amino acids: CASSPGGPASGANVLTF. In DNA, the CDR3 is TGCGCCAGCAGCCCCGGGGGTCCGGCCTCTGGGGCCAACGTCCTGACTTTC. The chain joins TRBV5-1 to TRBJ2-6; tentatively, D is TRBD2 (6 bases). The CDR3 runs to 17 residues. Per germline, CDR1 SGHRS and CDR2 YFSETQ. Between the trimmed V and J ends, which lost 4 bases and 0 bases, there was a span of 14 bases. Looking up the rest from reference TRBV5-1 and TRBJ2-6 gives the full variable domain: KAGVTQTPRYLIKTRGQQVTLSCSPISGHRSVSWYQQTPGQGLQFLFEYFSETQRNKGNFPGRFSGRQFSNSRSEMNVSTLELGDSALYLCASSPGGPASGANVLTFGAGSRLTVL.

The chain joins TRBV19 to TRBJ2-7; 7 bases fit TRBD1. This CDR3 region has 13 residues. Trimming cost V 5 bases and J 3 bases; bases outside gene matches: 4. Germline V CDR1 and CDR2: LNHDA, SQIVND (reference sequence). The CDR3: CASSEYRGYEQYF. The DNA of the CDR3 is TGTGCCAGTAGTGAGTACAGGGGCTACGAGCAGTACTTC.

This clone occurred once. The genes are TRBV18 and TRBJ2-7; 9 bases align to TRBD2. This CDR3 spans 14 amino acids. The V gene end was trimmed by 3 bases and the J gene end by 3 bases; junction bases not matched to a gene: 3. The germline V gene has CDR1 KGHSH and CDR2 LQKENI. The CDR3 loop is CASSPQAGGYEQYF. In DNA, the CDR3 is TGTGCCAGCTCACCTCAAGCGGGGGGCTACGAGCAGTACTTC. Full variable domain (outside the CDR3, taken from reference TRBV18 and TRBJ2-7): NAGVMQNPRHLVRRRGQEARLRCSPMKGHSHVYWYRQLPEEGLKFMVYLQKENIIDESGMPKERFSAEFPKEGPSILRIQQVVRGDSAAYFCASSPQAGGYEQYFGPGTRLTVT.

The rearrangement links TRBV3-1 (or the pseudogene TRBV3-2) to TRBJ1-1; D may be TRBD1 (5 bases). CDR1 is LGHDT and CDR2 is YNNKEL in the germline V gene (reference sequence). The germline V and J ends were trimmed by 4 bases and 1 base, with 7 bases remaining between them. This CDR3 is 13 amino acids long. The CDR3 nucleotides read TGTGCCAGCAGCCTGGGGGGGAACACTGAAGCTTTCTTT. This codes for CASSLGGNTEAFF.

There are a few counts of this clone. V usage is TRBV10-2 and J usage is TRBJ1-4, with a tentative D call TRBD1 (5 bases). CDR3 length: 16 residues. Trimming pared 2 bases from V and 8 bases from J, leaving 18 bases between. The germline gives CDR1 WSHSY, CDR2 SAAADI. CDR3 in amino acids: CASSEQGGVLTEKLFF. The CDR3 nucleotides read TGCGCCAGCAGTGAGCAAGGAGGGGTGTTGACGGAAAAACTGTTTTTT.

This rearrangement joins TRBV5-8 to TRBJ1-6; D remains unclear. The CDR3 length is 16 residues. V was clipped by 3 bases and J by 2 bases, with 12 bases between them. The germline V gene encodes CDR1 SGHTS and CDR2 YDEGEE. This chain's CDR3 is CASSSEQLAYNSPLHF. The CDR3, as DNA: TGTGCCAGCAGCTCGGAGCAATTAGCCTATAATTCACCCCTCCACTTT.

This clone was counted once. The J gene is TRBJ2-1, the V gene TRBV5-1, with TRBD2 identical over 10 bases. The junction had 3 bases not matched to a gene; V was cut back by 0 bases and J by 0 bases. The CDR3 runs to 17 residues. CDR1 is SGHRS, CDR2 YFSETQ, per germline. Here the CDR3 DNA reads TGCGCCAGCAGCTTGGTTTCTAGCGGGAGCTCCTACAATGAGCAGTTCTTC. Residues: CASSLVSSGSSYNEQFF.

The rearrangement joins TRBV7-9 to TRBJ2-3; 8 bases map to TRBD2. V trimming: 4 bases; J trimming: 5 bases; junction bases outside the gene matches: 11. Germline V gene sequence: CDR1 SEHNR, CDR2 FQNEAQ (reference sequence). This CDR3 has 16 residues. CDR3 bases: TGTGCCAGCAGCTCAATCCTAGCGGGCCTTGGAGATACGCAGTATTTT. Translated: CASSSILAGLGDTQYF. Drawing the rest from reference TRBV7-9 and TRBJ2-3, the complete variable domain is DTGVSQNPRHKITKRGQNVTFRCDPISEHNRLYWYRQTLGQGPEFLTYFQNEAQLEKSRLLSDRFSAERPKGSFSTLEIQRTEQGDSAMYLCASSSILAGLGDTQYFGPGTRLTVL.

V and J are TRBV2 and TRBJ2-3; weak D call: TRBD1 (5 bases). This CDR3 is built from 13 residues. The V end lost 1 base, the J end lost 12 bases, and 14 bases lay between the germline ends. Germline V gives CDR1 SNHLY, CDR2 FYNNEI. The CDR3, as DNA: TGTGCCAGCAGTGAAGGCAGGGTTCTTGCTCAGTATTTT. Translation gives CASSEGRVLAQYF.

As DNA, the CDR3 is TGTGCCAGCACCCGGATTAGCCGATTCACAGATACGCAGTATTTT. Amino acid sequence: CASTRISRFTDTQYF. This chain connects TRBV28 to TRBJ2-3; no clear D gene. V shed 7 bases and J shed 2 bases, with 16 bases lying between them. Germline lookup yields CDR1 MDHEN and CDR2 SYDVKM. This CDR3 is built from 15 residues.

V and J are TRBV21-1 and TRBJ1-1. TRBV21-1 is shown as a pseudogene. The CDR3 totals 10 residues. Here the CDR3 DNA reads TGTGCCAGCACCCAGGGAGGGGCTTTCTTT. Amino acid sequence: CASTQGGAFF.

Only a few counts were recorded for this clone. This chain joins TRBV5-4 and TRBJ2-7, with D unresolved. V lost 4 bases and J 7 bases, leaving 15 bases between the germline ends. CDR3 length: 13 residues. Germline assignment: CDR1 SGHNT and CDR2 YYREEE (reference sequence). CDR3 in amino acids: CASSLGFLREQYF. CDR3 coding DNA: TGTGCCAGCAGCCTGGGGTTTCTACGGGAGCAGTACTTC.

The chain recombines TRBV4-3 with TRBJ2-7; 13 bases agree with TRBD2. J was trimmed by 2 bases and V by 4 bases; bases with no gene match: 5. This CDR3 region has 16 residues. Germline V gene lookup returns CDR1 LGHNA and CDR2 YSLEER. The CDR3 sequence is CASSPGLAGPTYEQYF. DNA of the CDR3: TGCGCCAGCAGCCCGGGACTAGCGGGGCCGACCTACGAGCAGTACTTC.

The gene calls are TRBV2 and TRBJ2-7, with D perhaps matching TRBD1 (6 bases). Germline V gene sequence: CDR1 SNHLY, CDR2 FYNNEI. Deletions cut 4 bases from V and 2 bases from J, with 15 bases between. There are 15 residues in the CDR3. The CDR3 coding sequence is TGTGCCAGCAGTGTGCTCAGGACAGCTGCCTACGAGCAGTACTTC. The encoded protein is CASSVLRTAAYEQYF.

This rearrangement joins TRBV30 to TRBJ2-2; D gene uncertain. V lost 2 bases and J lost 6, with 10 bases in between. The germline gives CDR1 GTSNPN, CDR2 SVGIG (reference sequence). CDR3 length: 13 amino acids. This CDR3 is CAWSTLSAGELFF. The DNA for the CDR3 is TGTGCCTGGAGTACCCTAAGCGCCGGGGAGCTGTTTTTT.

This rearrangement joins TRBV19 to TRBJ2-1; 11 bases fit TRBD2. Germline V CDR1 and CDR2: LNHDA, SQIVND (reference sequence). The V and J ends lost 7 bases and 4 bases, in that order; junction bases with no gene match: 6. This CDR3 is 15 amino acids long. The CDR3 loop is CASTPTSGGYNEQFF. In DNA form, the CDR3 reads TGTGCCAGTACCCCCACTAGCGGGGGATACAATGAGCAGTTCTTC. Variable domain in full (rest from reference TRBV19 and TRBJ2-1): DGGITQSPKYLFRKEGQNVTLSCEQNLNHDAMYWYRQDPGQGLRLIYYSQIVNDFQKGDIAEGYSVSREKKESFPLTVTSAQKNPTAFYLCASTPTSGGYNEQFFGPGTRLTVL.

V usage is TRBV9 and J usage is TRBJ2-6; D is perhaps TRBD1 (8 bases). V was clipped by 3 bases and J by 0 bases, with 10 bases between them. This CDR3 has 16 residues. Germline assignment: CDR1 SGDLS and CDR2 YYNGEE. CDR3 bases: TGTGCCAGCAGCGACAGGGGGGGCTCTGGGGCCAACGTCCTGACTTTC. This translates into CASSDRGGSGANVLTF. Full variable domain (outside the CDR3, taken from reference TRBV9 and TRBJ2-6): DSGVTQTPKHLITATGQRVTLRCSPRSGDLSVYWYQQSLDQGLQFLIQYYNGEERAKGNILERFSAQQFPDLHSELNLSSLELGDSALYFCASSDRGGSGANVLTFGAGSRLTVL.

The chain combines TRBV24-1 with TRBJ1-3; D may be TRBD1 (5 bases). Between the trimmed V and J ends, which lost 4 bases and 4 bases, there was a span of 10 bases. The CDR3 has 14 amino acids. Germline values: CDR1 KGHDR, CDR2 SFDVKD. The CDR3 loop reads CATSDPRQGNTIYF. The CDR3, as DNA: TGTGCCACCAGTGACCCCCGACAGGGAAACACCATATATTTT.

This rearrangement joins TRBV14 to TRBJ1-6, with 7 positions matching TRBD1. The CDR3 has 14 residues. Per germline, CDR1 SGHDN and CDR2 FVKESK. J lost 10 bases, V lost 0 bases, and 3 bases had no gene match. CDR3 coding DNA: TGTGCCAGCAGCCAAGATTTCAGGGGGTCACCCCTCCACTTT. Its protein is CASSQDFRGSPLHF.

The chain couples TRBV7-6 to TRBJ2-7; 8 positions match TRBD1. This CDR3 spans 14 amino acids. Germline CDR1 SGHVS, CDR2 FNYEAQ. Trimming at V came to 3 bases and at J to 3 bases, leaving 4 bases not matched to a gene. CDR3 residues: CASSFGTGDYEQYF. The CDR3 DNA reads as TGTGCCAGCAGCTTCGGGACAGGTGACTACGAGCAGTACTTC.

The chain uses TRBV18 and TRBJ2-2; D may be TRBD2 (6 bases). V lost 0 bases and J 4 bases, leaving 9 bases between the germline ends. The germline CDR1 and CDR2 sequences are KGHSH and LQKENI. This CDR3 spans 15 amino acids. The CDR3 DNA follows: TGTGCCAGCTCACCACCGGGACTCCGCACCGGGGAGCTGTTTTTT. The encoded protein is CASSPPGLRTGELFF.

This chain joins TRBV5-5 and TRBJ2-7; 9 bases line up with TRBD1. This CDR3 has 15 amino acids. The V gene end was trimmed by 3 bases and the J gene end by 4 bases; junction bases not matched to a gene: 8. Germline V CDR1 and CDR2: SGHKS, YYEKEE (reference sequence). The CDR3 DNA reads as TGTGCCAGCAGCTCTCCCGGACAGGGGAGATACGAGCAGTACTTC. Translating gives CASSSPGQGRYEQYF. Full variable domain (remainder filled in from reference TRBV5-5 and TRBJ2-7): DAGVTQSPTHLIKTRGQQVTLRCSPISGHKSVSWYQQVLGQGPQFIFQYYEKEERGRGNFPDRFSARQFPNYSSELNVNALLLGDSALYLCASSSPGQGRYEQYFGPGTRLTVT.

In its sample, this clone was seen a few times. J is TRBJ1-4 and V is TRBV10-3, with D unresolved. Germline V gene lookup returns CDR1 ENHRY and CDR2 SYGVKD. The CDR3 length is 14 residues. The V gene lost 10 bases and the J gene lost 7 bases, with 19 bases spanning the gap. The CDR3 sequence is CATNFNPLREKLFF. CDR3 bases: TGTGCCACAAACTTCAACCCCCTGCGTGAAAAACTGTTTTTT.

The CDR3 loop is CASSLDRGVKISYNEQFF. CDR3 nucleotide sequence: TGCGCCAGCAGCTTGGACAGGGGGGTTAAAATTTCCTACAATGAGCAGTTCTTC. V usage is TRBV5-1 and J usage is TRBJ2-1; 8 bases fit TRBD1. V lost 0 bases and J lost 1; bases outside the gene matches: 9. This CDR3 has 18 residues. Germline V gene data show CDR1 as SGHRS and CDR2 as YFSETQ.

This chain connects TRBV5-1 to TRBJ1-3; D possibly corresponds to TRBD1 (6 bases). The V end was cut by 0 bases, the J end by 0 bases, with 7 bases between. The CDR3 is 15 residues long. Germline values: CDR1 SGHRS, CDR2 YFSETQ. The CDR3, as DNA: TGCGCCAGCAGCTTGGGGGGGCTCTCTGGAAACACCATATATTTT. Translation: CASSLGGLSGNTIYF.

This chain links TRBV9 with TRBJ2-1; 14 bases align to TRBD2. The CDR3 has 17 residues. Germline lookup yields CDR1 SGDLS and CDR2 YYNGEE. V lost 4 bases to trimming and J lost 0 bases; unmatched junction nucleotides: 3. The CDR3 DNA reads as TGTGCCAGCAGCTCCGGGACTAGCGGGAGCTCCTACAATGAGCAGTTCTTC. Translated, it gives CASSSGTSGSSYNEQFF.